The clone carrying this T cell receptor (beta chain) has at least ten counts. The target antigen is unknown. Germline V gene sequence: CDR1 SGHTA, CDR2 FQGNSA. The CDR3 has 19 residues. With V trimmed by 3 bases and J by 0 bases, 9 bases remained unmatched. The data derive from a study of T cell repertoires in cytomegalovirus infection. TCRdb reprocessed the reads via MiXCR and lists one record per CDR3 protein. Of about 47,000 distinct CDR3 sequences listed, about 19% were seen once; the top ten hold 80%. The rearrangement links TRBV7-2 to TRBJ2-6; 9 nucleotides line up with TRBD1. The starting material was CD8+ T cells from cultured PBMCs, obtained from culture after CMV antigen stimulation. The sequence was collected from a human donor in good health (CMV status not recorded). Some clones in this sample may be carry-over from other donors' samples. The CDR3 here is CASSLVTGQGSSGANVLTF. As DNA, the CDR3 is TGTGCCAGCAGCTTGGTAACGGGACAGGGTAGCTCTGGGGCCAACGTCCTGACTTTC.